These T cell receptor beta chains were read from a single sample in a study of response to subunit inactivated influenza vaccine. TCRdb redid the calling of the RT-PCR reads with MiXCR, one entry per CDR3 protein. The sample records 700,000 to 900,000 distinct CDR3 sequences, approximately 22% being singletons. The source was PBMCs from blood, collected about 5 days after vaccination. These receptors all come from a man aged 45-60 years who received an inactivated influenza vaccine. The CDR3 runs from the conserved cysteine through the conserved F or W. D genes are given only for firm matches. Where a row states a size, it is once, few, many or the class of an expanded clone; other rows omit it.

abundance: few; v_gene: TRBV15; j_gene: TRBJ2-2; d_gene: -; CDR3nt: TGTGCCACCAGCAGATCTGGGGGCAGGTCCATCACCGGGGAGCTGTTTTTT; CDR3aa: CATSRSGGRSITGELFF
abundance: -; v_gene: TRBV19; j_gene: TRBJ2-2; d_gene: -; CDR3nt: TGTGCCAGTAGTATAGAGGGGGGCACCGGGGAGCTGTTTTTT; CDR3aa: CASSIEGGTGELFF
abundance: -; v_gene: TRBV10-3; j_gene: TRBJ2-2; d_gene: -; CDR3nt: TGTGCCATCAGTGATCCCGTGACCGGGGAGCTGTTTTTT; CDR3aa: CAISDPVTGELFF
abundance: few; v_gene: TRBV6-5; j_gene: TRBJ1-5; d_gene: -; CDR3nt: TGTGCCAGCAGTTACTCCGTACCCGGGATGAGCAGCAATCAGCCCCAGCATTTT; CDR3aa: CASSYSVPGMSSNQPQHF
abundance: -; v_gene: TRBV5-1; j_gene: TRBJ2-1; d_gene: TRBD2; CDR3nt: TGCGCCAGCAGCTTACCACGGCGGACTAGCGGGAGATTCACCTACAATGAGCAGTTCTTC; CDR3aa: CASSLPRRTSGRFTYNEQFF
abundance: many; v_gene: TRBV20-1; j_gene: TRBJ2-7; d_gene: -; CDR3nt: TGCAGTGCTAGAGATTGGGCGGGTGTCTCCTACGAGCAGTACTTC; CDR3aa: CSARDWAGVSYEQYF
abundance: few; v_gene: TRBV18; j_gene: TRBJ1-2; d_gene: TRBD1; CDR3nt: TGTGCCAGCTCACCTCTAGGACAGGGGGGTAACTATGGCTACACCTTC; CDR3aa: CASSPLGQGGNYGYTF
abundance: -; v_gene: TRBV18; j_gene: TRBJ2-2; d_gene: -; CDR3nt: TGTGCCAGCTCACCACGTCAAAACACCGGGGAGCTGATTTTT; CDR3aa: CASSPRQNTGELIF
abundance: -; v_gene: TRBV3-1; j_gene: TRBJ2-7; d_gene: TRBD2; CDR3nt: TGTGCCAGCAGCCGAGGGCTAGCGGGATTGACCTACGAGCAGTACTTC; CDR3aa: CASSRGLAGLTYEQYF
abundance: few; v_gene: TRBV18; j_gene: TRBJ2-1; d_gene: -; CDR3nt: TGTGCCAGCTCACCACCGGAGGACAGTCACAATGAGCAGTTCTTC; CDR3aa: CASSPPEDSHNEQFF
abundance: -; v_gene: TRBV12-3/TRBV12-4; j_gene: TRBJ2-1; d_gene: -; CDR3nt: TGTGCCAGCAGTCTGACACAGCTATACAATGAGCAGTTCTTC; CDR3aa: CASSLTQLYNEQFF
abundance: -; v_gene: TRBV12-3/TRBV12-4; j_gene: TRBJ2-7; d_gene: -; CDR3nt: TGTGCCAGCAGTTTAGCGCTACGGGTTGGGACAAATGGCGAGCAGTACTTC; CDR3aa: CASSLALRVGTNGEQYF
abundance: few; v_gene: TRBV7-2; j_gene: TRBJ1-5; d_gene: -; CDR3nt: TGTGCCAGCAGCTTAGCAGTGGAGCAGCCCCAGCATTTT; CDR3aa: CASSLAVEQPQHF
abundance: -; v_gene: TRBV12-3/TRBV12-4; j_gene: TRBJ2-5; d_gene: TRBD1; CDR3nt: TGTGCCAGCAGTCCGGGACAGGGGTTTGCCCTGGACTTC; CDR3aa: CASSPGQGFALDF
abundance: few; v_gene: TRBV20-1; j_gene: TRBJ2-7; d_gene: TRBD2; CDR3nt: TGCAGTGCTAGAGATTTCAGGACTAGTGCCTCCTACGAGCAGTACTTC; CDR3aa: CSARDFRTSASYEQYF
abundance: -; v_gene: TRBV7-4; j_gene: TRBJ2-5; d_gene: -; CDR3nt: TGTGCCAGCAGCTTATTCGCTATACAGGGTACACAAGAGACCCAGTACTTC; CDR3aa: CASSLFAIQGTQETQYF
abundance: -; v_gene: TRBV5-1; j_gene: TRBJ2-3; d_gene: TRBD1; CDR3nt: TGCGCCAGCACCATAGGACAGGGGGGACCAGATACGCAGTATTTT; CDR3aa: CASTIGQGGPDTQYF
abundance: -; v_gene: TRBV12-3/TRBV12-4; j_gene: TRBJ2-1; d_gene: -; CDR3nt: TGTGCCAGCAGTTTGCGGGCAGTGAGGAATGAGCAGTTCTTC; CDR3aa: CASSLRAVRNEQFF
abundance: -; v_gene: TRBV4-1; j_gene: TRBJ2-7; d_gene: TRBD1; CDR3nt: TGCGCCAGCAGCCAAGAAGGGACAGGGGACTACTACGAGCAGTACTTC; CDR3aa: CASSQEGTGDYYEQYF
abundance: few; v_gene: TRBV28; j_gene: TRBJ2-2; d_gene: -; CDR3nt: TGTGCCAGCAAAACATCGGCAGCGAACACCGGGGAGCTGTTTTTT; CDR3aa: CASKTSAANTGELFF
abundance: -; v_gene: TRBV7-2; j_gene: TRBJ2-1; d_gene: TRBD2; CDR3nt: TGTGCCAGCACCCGACTAGCCCCCGTCAATGAGCAGTTCTTC; CDR3aa: CASTRLAPVNEQFF
abundance: -; v_gene: TRBV5-1; j_gene: TRBJ2-7; d_gene: TRBD1; CDR3nt: TGCGCCAGCAGCGCCAACAGGGGGCCCCTCTCCTACGAGCAGTACTTC; CDR3aa: CASSANRGPLSYEQYF
abundance: -; v_gene: TRBV5-6; j_gene: TRBJ2-1; d_gene: -; CDR3nt: TGTGCCAGCAGCGGGGGCCCTTTGAATGAGCAGTTCTTC; CDR3aa: CASSGGPLNEQFF
abundance: -; v_gene: TRBV20-1; j_gene: TRBJ2-1; d_gene: TRBD2; CDR3nt: TGCAGTGCTAGAAAGCGGGGGCCATCATACAATGAGCAGTTCTTC; CDR3aa: CSARKRGPSYNEQFF
abundance: -; v_gene: TRBV4-3; j_gene: TRBJ2-3; d_gene: TRBD1; CDR3nt: TGCGCCAGCAGCCAATACCAGGGGGTTAGCACAGATACGCAGTATTTT; CDR3aa: CASSQYQGVSTDTQYF
abundance: few; v_gene: TRBV7-8; j_gene: TRBJ2-7; d_gene: TRBD1; CDR3nt: TGTGCCAGCAGCTTTCCCGGACAGGGCATAAATGAGCAGTACTTC; CDR3aa: CASSFPGQGINEQYF
abundance: -; v_gene: TRBV11-2; j_gene: TRBJ2-5; d_gene: -; CDR3nt: TGTGCCAGCAGCGGAGGCGTCAGGTCGGAGACCCAGTACTTC; CDR3aa: CASSGGVRSETQYF
abundance: -; v_gene: TRBV29-1; j_gene: TRBJ1-5; d_gene: TRBD1; CDR3nt: TGCAGCGCGACAGGGGGTAGGAATCAGCCCCAGCATTTT; CDR3aa: CSATGGRNQPQHF
abundance: few; v_gene: TRBV29-1; j_gene: TRBJ2-6; d_gene: -; CDR3nt: TGCAGCGCTTACAGGGTTGGGGCCAACGTCCTGACTTTC; CDR3aa: CSAYRVGANVLTF
abundance: -; v_gene: TRBV11-2; j_gene: TRBJ2-7; d_gene: -; CDR3nt: TGTGCCAGCAGCCGGGACACCCTCTCCTACGAGCAGTACTTC; CDR3aa: CASSRDTLSYEQYF
abundance: -; v_gene: TRBV28; j_gene: TRBJ2-4; d_gene: -; CDR3nt: TGTGCCAGCAGTTTCCCGGGGATGGGGGCCAAAAACATTCAGTACTTC; CDR3aa: CASSFPGMGAKNIQYF
abundance: -; v_gene: TRBV11-2; j_gene: TRBJ2-3; d_gene: -; CDR3nt: TGTGCCAGCAGCTTCTTCAGTATTGTTAGCACAGATACGCAGTATTTT; CDR3aa: CASSFFSIVSTDTQYF